The 30 T cell receptor beta chains below come from one sample, sequenced in a study of blood T cell repertoires in COVID-19. Method: immunoSEQ multiplex PCR; TCRdb's copy keeps in-frame clones and lacks some. The sample holds some 140,000 clones, roughly 80% seen once. What was sequenced was peripheral blood. All receptors derive from a man older than 75 with acute or convalescent COVID-19.

V and J are TRBV11-3 and TRBJ2-7; 8 bases line up with TRBD2. CDR3 length: 14 residues. Germline V gene data show CDR1 as SGHNT and CDR2 as YENEEA. With 5 bases clipped from V and 1 base from J, the junction kept 4 bases outside the gene matches. The CDR3 reads CASSPGGPSYEQYF. The DNA of the CDR3 is TGTGCCAGCAGCCCGGGGGGGCCGTCCTACGAGCAGTACTTC.

This clone was seen just once. The chain links TRBV6-1 to TRBJ1-5; possible D gene TRBD1, 6 bases. Germline CDR1 reads MNHNS; CDR2 reads SASEGT. V was trimmed by 3 bases and J by 0 bases, leaving 15 bases between them. The CDR3 spans 17 residues. The CDR3 region has the DNA TGTGCCAGCAGTGAGAGGACGTGGGACACTAGCAATCAGCCCCAGCATTTT. This codes for CASSERTWDTSNQPQHF.

This CDR3 reads CASSYSREGSTDTQYF. The CDR3 DNA is TGTGCCAGCAGTTACTCGAGGGAGGGGAGCACAGATACGCAGTATTTT. The V call is TRBV6-5, the J call TRBJ2-3, with TRBD2 identical over 7 bases. The CDR3 has 16 amino acids. Germline lookup yields CDR1 MNHEY and CDR2 SVGAGI. With V trimmed by 0 bases and J by 0 bases, 3 bases remained unmatched.

J is TRBJ2-7 and V is TRBV5-1, with D maybe TRBD1 (6 bases). This CDR3 is built from 14 residues. Germline V lookup: CDR1 SGHRS, CDR2 YFSETQ. V lost 6 bases and J lost 3, with 16 bases in between. CDR3 in amino acids: CASKKEQGNYEQYF. The CDR3, as DNA: TGCGCCAGCAAAAAGGAACAGGGTAACTACGAGCAGTACTTC.

The chain employs TRBV19 and TRBJ1-4, with 7 bases identical to TRBD1. CDR3 length equals 15 residues. Germline CDR1 reads LNHDA; CDR2 reads SQIVND (reference sequence). V shed 6 bases, J shed 12 bases, and the junction held 16 bases outside the gene matches. CDR3 in amino acids: CASSTRQGLGGELFF. The CDR3 DNA reads as TGTGCCAGTAGCACCCGACAGGGCTTAGGTGGGGAACTGTTTTTT.

This clone was detected only once. Other DNA variants within this sample encode the same CDR3. The chain links TRBV14 to TRBJ1-6, with D uncertain. This CDR3 spans 13 amino acids. The germline V and J ends were trimmed by 2 bases and 7 bases, with 6 bases remaining between them. Germline V gene data show CDR1 as SGHDN and CDR2 as FVKESK. The CDR3 loop is CASSQTGNSPLHF. The CDR3 bases are TGTGCCAGCAGCCAAACCGGGAATTCACCCCTCCACTTT. The full variable domain, with the rest looked up from reference TRBV14 and TRBJ1-6, is EAGVTQFPSHSVIEKGQTVTLRCDPISGHDNLYWYRRVMGKEIKFLLHFVKESKQDESGMPNNRFLAERTGGTYSTLKVQPAELEDSGVYFCASSQTGNSPLHFGNGTRLTVT.

The chain employs TRBV5-4 and TRBJ2-3; no clear D. The germline V gene encodes CDR1 SGHNT and CDR2 YYREEE (reference sequence). This CDR3 has 15 residues. Trimming stripped 1 base from V and 2 bases from J, with 11 bases between. Here the CDR3 DNA reads TGTGCCAGCAGCTTGCGGCAGGCAAACACAGATACGCAGTATTTT. Amino acid sequence: CASSLRQANTDTQYF.

The chain links TRBV5-1 to TRBJ1-5, with D possibly being TRBD1 (5 bases). The ends were cut back, 1 base at V and 3 bases at J, with 8 bases in the middle. There are 14 residues in the CDR3. The germline V gene has CDR1 SGHRS and CDR2 YFSETQ. The CDR3 region has the DNA TGCGCCAGCAGCTTGCAGGGCAACAATCAGCCCCAGCATTTT. Translated: CASSLQGNNQPQHF.

The gene calls are TRBV2 and TRBJ2-4, with 7 bases lining up with TRBD1. Looked up from germline, CDR1 is SNHLY and CDR2 is FYNNEI. The junction had 3 bases not matched to a gene; V was cut back by 2 bases and J by 5 bases. CDR3 length equals 14 residues. The CDR3 sequence: CASSERTGENIQYF. Here the CDR3 DNA reads TGTGCCAGCAGTGAAAGGACAGGAGAAAACATTCAGTACTTC.

This clone was seen only once. The gene calls are TRBV12-3 or TRBV12-4 and TRBJ1-2, with D unclear. The CDR3 is 13 residues long. V was pared by 4 bases and J by 4 bases, with 10 bases between. In DNA form, the CDR3 reads TGTGCCAGCAGTTCCACGGGATCCTATGGCTACACCTTC. It translates to CASSSTGSYGYTF.

J is TRBJ2-3 and V is TRBV3-1 (or the pseudogene TRBV3-2); 7 nucleotides align to TRBD2. The CDR3 length is 17 residues. CDR1 LGHDT and CDR2 YNNKEL come from the germline V gene (reference sequence). V trimming: 0 bases; J trimming: 0 bases; junction bases outside the gene matches: 6. Written as DNA, the CDR3 is TGTGCCAGCAGCCAAGACCCCGGGAGGTTGAGCACAGATACGCAGTATTTT. This sequence encodes CASSQDPGRLSTDTQYF.

This clone was seen only once. J is TRBJ1-2 and V is TRBV30; the match to TRBD1 covers 9 bases. The germline V gene encodes CDR1 GTSNPN and CDR2 SVGIG (reference sequence). Trimming removed 6 bases from V and 5 bases from J; junction bases left unmatched: 7. The length of the CDR3 is 13 residues. Here the CDR3 reads CACPTGGVYGYTF. The CDR3 DNA sequence: TGTGCCTGCCCGACAGGGGGGGTTTATGGCTACACCTTC.

The chain joins TRBV6-5 to TRBJ1-1; TRBD1 might be the D (5 bases). CDR3 size: 13 residues. In germline, CDR1 is MNHEY, CDR2 SVGAGI. Trimming stripped 6 bases from V and 4 bases from J, with 12 bases between. As DNA, the CDR3 is TGTGCCAGCAGGATGGGACTTAGCACTGAAGCTTTCTTT. This encodes CASRMGLSTEAFF.

The chain uses TRBV2 and TRBJ2-3, with 7 bases fitting TRBD2. CDR3 length: 13 amino acids. The V segment lost 7 bases and the J segment 0 bases; nucleotides outside the gene matches: 1. CDR1 and CDR2 from the germline V gene are SNHLY and FYNNEI. CDR3 in amino acids: CASMGGSTDTQYF. The CDR3 nucleotides are TGTGCCAGCATGGGGGGGAGCACAGATACGCAGTATTTT.

The chain employs TRBV5-8 and TRBJ2-1; no firm D call. CDR3 length: 10 amino acids. Per the germline V gene, CDR1 is SGHTS and CDR2 is YDEGEE. Trimming removed 7 bases from V and 10 bases from J, with 9 bases in between. The CDR3 DNA reads as TGTGCCAGCGCCCTCAGGGAGCAGTTCTTC. This sequence encodes CASALREQFF.

The V gene is TRBV18, the J gene TRBJ2-5, with D possibly TRBD1 on 6 matching bases. V was cut by 0 bases and J by 4 bases, with 12 bases left in between. Per germline, CDR1 KGHSH and CDR2 LQKENI. The CDR3 has 15 residues. The CDR3 bases are TGTGCCAGCTCACCACCGACAGGTTCGCGAGAGACCCAGTACTTC. Protein product: CASSPPTGSRETQYF.

The chain links TRBV6-1 to TRBJ2-3; 8 bases align to TRBD1. Germline V gene data show CDR1 as MNHNS and CDR2 as SASEGT. The CDR3 is made up of 17 amino acids. The trim removed 2 bases at V and 0 bases at J, leaving 7 bases unmatched. CDR3 sequence reads: CASSEWTGMSSTDTQYF. The CDR3 bases are TGTGCCAGCAGTGAATGGACAGGGATGTCTAGCACAGATACGCAGTATTTT.

This clone has just a few counts. The chain carries TRBV5-4 and TRBJ2-5; 8 nucleotides match TRBD1. V lost 4 bases to trimming and J lost 5 bases; unmatched junction nucleotides: 4. CDR1 is SGHNT and CDR2 is YYREEE in the germline V gene (reference sequence). The CDR3 spans 13 residues. The CDR3 is CASSDRGMETQYF. CDR3 nucleotides: TGTGCCAGCAGCGACAGGGGAATGGAGACCCAGTACTTC.

V gene TRBV7-8 combines with J gene TRBJ1-6; 7 bases agree with TRBD1. Looked up from germline, CDR1 is SGHVS and CDR2 is FQNEAQ. The CDR3 runs 15 residues. Trimming removed 6 bases from V and 9 bases from J; junction bases left unmatched: 11. DNA of the CDR3: TGTGCCAGCAGTTCCTCGGGACAGACGGCTTCACCCCTCCACTTT. Protein: CASSSSGQTASPLHF. Variable domain in full (rest from reference TRBV7-8 and TRBJ1-6): GAGVSQSPRYKVAKRGQDVALRCDPISGHVSLFWYQQALGQGPEFLTYFQNEAQLDKSGLPSDRFFAERPEGSVSTLKIQRTQQEDSAVYLCASSSSGQTASPLHFGNGTRLTVT.

The chain employs TRBV29-1 and TRBJ2-1; 9 positions agree with TRBD2. The CDR3 spans 11 residues. Germline V lookup: CDR1 SQVTM, CDR2 ANQGSEA. CDR3 sequence: CSGALAGKQFF. The CDR3 DNA sequence: TGCAGTGGGGCTCTAGCGGGGAAGCAGTTCTTC.

The chain recombines TRBV25-1 with TRBJ2-7, with D maybe TRBD2 (6 bases). The CDR3 length is 13 residues. Germline CDR1 is MGHDK and CDR2 is SYGVNS. The germline V and J ends were trimmed by 5 bases and 3 bases, with 11 bases remaining between them. Written as DNA, the CDR3 is TGTGCCAGCAGTTACACTAGCAGCTACGAGCAGTACTTC. Its translation: CASSYTSSYEQYF.

This clone was seen only a few times. This sequence joins TRBV5-1 and TRBJ2-5; TRBD2 aligns across 16 bases. CDR3 size: 18 residues. With V trimmed by 4 bases and J by 6 bases, 12 bases remained unmatched. Germline-derived CDR1 and CDR2 are SGHRS and YFSETQ. The CDR3: CASSTGLAGGLLQKTQYF. For the CDR3, the DNA is TGCGCCAGCAGCACGGGACTAGCGGGGGGGCTCCTTCAAAAGACCCAGTACTTC.

This chain joins TRBV19 and TRBJ2-6, with D perhaps matching TRBD1 (5 bases). The ends were cut back, 9 bases at V and 1 base at J, with 16 bases in the middle. Germline CDR1 reads LNHDA; CDR2 reads SQIVND (reference sequence). The CDR3 totals 16 residues. The CDR3, as DNA: TGTGCCAGCTGTCCAGGGTGGGCGTCTGGGGCCAACGTCCTGACTTTC. The encoded protein is CASCPGWASGANVLTF.

The genes are TRBV4-2 and TRBJ2-7; D not certain. Trimming took off 2 bases at V and 4 bases at J, with 12 bases between the two ends. CDR1 and CDR2 (germline): LGHNA, YNFKEQ. This CDR3 is built from 14 residues. CDR3 residues: CASSQRVPGYEQYF. The CDR3 DNA reads as TGTGCCAGCAGCCAACGGGTCCCTGGGTACGAGCAGTACTTC.

CDR3 sequence reads: CASRTGGVYTGELFF. In nucleotides, the CDR3 is TGTGCCAGCAGGACAGGGGGCGTCTACACCGGGGAGCTGTTTTTT. The chain uses TRBV14 and TRBJ2-2, with TRBD1 identical over 10 bases. This CDR3 contains 15 residues. Per the germline V gene, CDR1 is SGHDN and CDR2 is FVKESK. Losses at the gene ends were 6 bases for V and 3 bases for J; bases not matched to a gene: 4.

The chain has TRBV7-6 and TRBJ2-5; D may be TRBD1 (5 bases). Germline values: CDR1 SGHVS, CDR2 FNYEAQ. CDR3 length equals 15 residues. V was pared by 2 bases and J by 5 bases, with 15 bases between. CDR3 coding DNA: TGTGCCAGCAGCTTATCGGTCCAGGGTGGCGAGACCCAGTACTTC. This gives the protein CASSLSVQGGETQYF. The variable domain in full, with the rest retrieved from reference TRBV7-6 and TRBJ2-5, is GAGVSQSPRYKVTKRGQDVALRCDPISGHVSLYWYRQALGQGPEFLTYFNYEAQQDKSGLPNDRFSAERPEGSISTLTIQRTEQRDSAMYRCASSLSVQGGETQYFGPGTRLLVL.

This clone has a single count. The CDR3 DNA sequence: TGTGCCAGCAGCGTAGACCGGGGGGGCCTGCCAGATACGCAGTATTTT. Translating gives CASSVDRGGLPDTQYF. This rearrangement joins TRBV9 to TRBJ2-3; 8 bases align to TRBD2. The trim removed 0 bases at V and 4 bases at J, leaving 7 bases unmatched. This CDR3 is built from 16 residues. Per germline, CDR1 SGDLS and CDR2 YYNGEE. Together with reference TRBV9 and TRBJ2-3, the CDR3 gives the full variable domain: DSGVTQTPKHLITATGQRVTLRCSPRSGDLSVYWYQQSLDQGLQFLIQYYNGEERAKGNILERFSAQQFPDLHSELNLSSLELGDSALYFCASSVDRGGLPDTQYFGPGTRLTVL.

In the case of this clone: Different DNA sequences within this sample yield the same CDR3. The genes are TRBV18 and TRBJ1-5, with D perhaps TRBD1 (6 bases). Germline V gene lookup returns CDR1 KGHSH and CDR2 LQKENI. Between the trimmed V and J ends, which lost 3 bases and 0 bases, there was a span of 15 bases. This CDR3 region has 17 residues. The CDR3 sequence: CASSPRGGQYSNQPQHF. In nucleotides, the CDR3 is TGTGCCAGCTCACCTCGCGGGGGCCAATATAGCAATCAGCCCCAGCATTTT.

The chain combines TRBV6-5 with TRBJ1-5; 8 nucleotides agree with TRBD1. The CDR3 contains 15 residues. The junction had 6 bases not matched to a gene; V was cut back by 4 bases and J by 4 bases. Germline V gene lookup returns CDR1 MNHEY and CDR2 SVGAGI. In DNA form, the CDR3 reads TGTGCCAGCAGTTTAGGACAGGGAGGGAATCAGCCCCAGCATTTT. It encodes CASSLGQGGNQPQHF.

V gene TRBV18 combines with J gene TRBJ1-1; D may be TRBD1 (5 bases). The CDR3 is 14 amino acids. Looked up from germline, CDR1 is KGHSH and CDR2 is LQKENI. The V and J ends lost 1 base and 4 bases respectively, with 10 bases between them. In DNA form, the CDR3 reads TGTGCCAGCTCACCACGGGGGGAGGGCACTGAAGCTTTCTTT. Its translation is CASSPRGEGTEAFF.